These 15 T cell receptor beta chains were all obtained from the same sample, sequenced in a study of cytomegalovirus exposure and HLA in healthy donors. In the PCR, 60 Vbeta and 13 Jbeta primers were used. Sequenced by immunoSEQ multiplex PCR; TCRdb stores in-frame clones only, minus some. This sample has approximately 150,000 clones; just over 75% occur once, and the top ten carry roughly 1%. The specimen was PBMCs. The source is a middle-aged woman in good health and CMV-seronegative.

This rearrangement joins TRBV9 to TRBJ2-2, with 8 bases that match TRBD2. The germline gives CDR1 SGDLS, CDR2 YYNGEE. There are 18 residues in the CDR3. With V trimmed by 0 bases and J by 7 bases, 14 bases remained unmatched. CDR3 nucleotides: TGTGCCAGCAGCGTAGAGGCGGGAGGCACCTTTGGGGTCGGGGAGCTGTTTTTT. Its translation is CASSVEAGGTFGVGELFF.

This sequence joins TRBV5-8 and TRBJ1-2, with D possibly matching TRBD1 (6 bases). The germline V gene encodes CDR1 SGHTS and CDR2 YDEGEE. V lost 3 bases and J 4 bases, leaving 16 bases between the germline ends. The CDR3 is 15 amino acids. CDR3 protein: CASSSGTHRIYGYTF. The CDR3 region has the DNA TGTGCCAGCAGCTCCGGGACACATCGAATCTATGGCTACACCTTC.

V and J are TRBV7-9 and TRBJ2-6; D is possibly TRBD2 (7 bases). Germline CDR1 reads SEHNR; CDR2 reads FQNEAQ (reference sequence). The CDR3 has 17 amino acids. V was shortened by 2 bases and J by 3 bases, with 14 bases between the two germline ends. Here the CDR3 reads CASSLSLGGGGANVLTF. The CDR3 nucleotides read TGTGCCAGCAGCTTATCCCTAGGGGGGGGTGGGGCCAACGTCCTGACTTTC.

The rearrangement uses TRBV28 and TRBJ1-1; 11 bases line up with TRBD1. The CDR3 loop spans 17 amino acids. The germline V gene encodes CDR1 MDHEN and CDR2 SYDVKM. V shed 4 bases and J 4 bases; nucleotides not matched to a gene: 11. The DNA of the CDR3 is TGTGCCAGCAGTTCTCCGGGACAGGGGGAAAGGGGCACTGAAGCTTTCTTT. Its protein is CASSSPGQGERGTEAFF.

The genes are TRBV5-1 and TRBJ2-3, with 9 bases lining up with TRBD1. The CDR3 extends over 15 amino acids. J lost 2 bases, V lost 7 bases, and 8 bases had no gene match. From germline, CDR1 is SGHRS and CDR2 YFSETQ. The CDR3 DNA reads as TGCGCCAGCGTTCCGGGACAGGGCTACACAGATACGCAGTATTTT. It is translated as CASVPGQGYTDTQYF.

The V call is TRBV27, the J call TRBJ2-5; tentatively, D is TRBD1 (6 bases). CDR1 and CDR2 from the germline V gene are MNHEY and SMNVEV (reference sequence). The germline V and J ends were trimmed by 2 bases and 8 bases, with 12 bases remaining between them. The CDR3 runs 13 residues. This CDR3 is CASSLRIGGTQYF. CDR3 nucleotide sequence: TGTGCCAGCAGTTTAAGGATTGGGGGCACCCAGTACTTC.

The gene calls are TRBV5-1 and TRBJ2-7; 13 nucleotides match TRBD2. The CDR3 has 19 amino acids. Germline V gene sequence: CDR1 SGHRS, CDR2 YFSETQ. The junction had 13 bases not matched to a gene; V was cut back by 4 bases and J by 0 bases. The CDR3 DNA is TGCGCCAGCAGCCCCATCCCACTAGCGGGGGGGACGAGCTCCTACGAGCAGTACTTC. Encoded protein: CASSPIPLAGGTSSYEQYF.

This clone was seen more than once but under ten times. The V gene is TRBV6-1, the J gene TRBJ2-3; D gene unclear. The CDR3 covers 11 residues. The V end was cut by 6 bases, the J end by 5 bases, with 6 bases between. From germline, CDR1 is MNHNS and CDR2 SASEGT. The CDR3 coding sequence is TGTGCCAGCAGCCCCCAAGATACGCAGTATTTT. The encoded protein is CASSPQDTQYF.

V gene TRBV6-6 combines with J gene TRBJ2-2; 7 nucleotides line up with TRBD1. Losses at the gene ends were 7 bases for V and 4 bases for J; bases not matched to a gene: 6. Germline CDR1 MNHNY, CDR2 SVGAGI (reference sequence). The CDR3 spans 14 residues. The CDR3 loop is CASTTGALTGELFF. CDR3 bases: TGTGCCAGCACCACAGGGGCCCTCACCGGGGAGCTGTTTTTT.

This rearrangement joins TRBV5-1 to TRBJ2-3; the match to TRBD2 covers 12 bases. This CDR3 has 15 amino acids. CDR1 is SGHRS and CDR2 is YFSETQ in the germline V gene. J lost 6 bases, V lost 4 bases, and 6 bases had no gene match. The CDR3 bases are TGCGCCAGCAGCATACTAGCGGGAGGAAGGGATACGCAGTATTTT. As protein: CASSILAGGRDTQYF. Full variable domain (rest looked up from reference TRBV5-1 and TRBJ2-3): KAGVTQTPRYLIKTRGQQVTLSCSPISGHRSVSWYQQTPGQGLQFLFEYFSETQRNKGNFPGRFSGRQFSNSRSEMNVSTLELGDSALYLCASSILAGGRDTQYFGPGTRLTVL.

This chain joins TRBV5-1 and TRBJ2-2; D perhaps matches TRBD2 (6 bases). V gave up 6 bases and J gave up 2 bases, with 11 bases separating them. The CDR3 totals 14 residues. In germline, CDR1 is SGHRS, CDR2 YFSETQ. The CDR3 region has the DNA TGCGCCAGCACCAGGGAGGTAAACACCGGGGAGCTGTTTTTT. This translates into CASTREVNTGELFF.

V usage is TRBV5-1 and J usage is TRBJ1-1; TRBD1 matches 7 bases. Germline CDR1 is SGHRS and CDR2 is YFSETQ. Unmatched junction bases numbered 3, after V lost 3 bases and J lost 1 base. The CDR3 covers 14 residues. DNA of the CDR3: TGCGCCAGCAGCTGGGGACAGCAGAACACTGAAGCTTTCTTT. This codes for CASSWGQQNTEAFF.

This clone was counted once. The chain carries TRBV21-1 and TRBJ2-7; the DNA was not used to check the table's D call, TRBD2. TRBV21-1 is tagged as a pseudogene. The CDR3 contains 14 residues. The chain's CDR3 is CASSRTSGPYEQYF. In DNA form, the CDR3 reads TGTGCCAGCAGCAGGACTAGCGGCCCCTACGAGCAGTACTTC.

The chain links TRBV30 to TRBJ2-1, with D perhaps TRBD1 (6 bases). Germline-derived CDR1 and CDR2 are GTSNPN and SVGIG (reference sequence). Trimming took 0 bases from V and 7 from J, leaving 22 bases between them. The CDR3 totals 17 residues. The CDR3 spells CAWSVALISSGVNEQFF. As DNA, the CDR3 is TGTGCCTGGAGTGTAGCCCTTATTTCCTCAGGGGTAAATGAGCAGTTCTTC.

The chain uses TRBV6-1 and TRBJ1-2; D is ambiguous. Germline CDR1 is MNHNS and CDR2 is SASEGT. The CDR3 consists of 13 residues. V was pared by 4 bases and J by 5 bases, with 11 bases between. CDR3 sequence reads: CASSGGSIYGYTF. The CDR3 coding sequence is TGTGCCAGCAGTGGAGGAAGCATTTATGGCTACACCTTC.